The T cell receptor beta chain described here comes from a study of cytomegalovirus exposure and HLA in healthy donors. 60 Vbeta and 13 Jbeta primers were used in PCR. Using immunoSEQ multiplex PCR, the repertoire was profiled, and TCRdb retains in-frame clones only, with some absent. The specimen's table records approximately 180,000 clones. Trimming took 1 base from V and 5 from J, leaving 6 bases between them. Germline V CDR1 and CDR2: LGHNA, YNFKEQ. This CDR3 comprises 13 residues. The sequence was collected from a man under 40 in good health and CMV-seronegative. The sample taken for sequencing was PBMCs. The chain links TRBV4-2 to TRBJ2-1; D gene uncertain. In DNA, the CDR3 is TGTGCCAGCAGCCAAGTTGCGAACAATGAGCAGTTCTTC. Its translation is CASSQVANNEQFF.